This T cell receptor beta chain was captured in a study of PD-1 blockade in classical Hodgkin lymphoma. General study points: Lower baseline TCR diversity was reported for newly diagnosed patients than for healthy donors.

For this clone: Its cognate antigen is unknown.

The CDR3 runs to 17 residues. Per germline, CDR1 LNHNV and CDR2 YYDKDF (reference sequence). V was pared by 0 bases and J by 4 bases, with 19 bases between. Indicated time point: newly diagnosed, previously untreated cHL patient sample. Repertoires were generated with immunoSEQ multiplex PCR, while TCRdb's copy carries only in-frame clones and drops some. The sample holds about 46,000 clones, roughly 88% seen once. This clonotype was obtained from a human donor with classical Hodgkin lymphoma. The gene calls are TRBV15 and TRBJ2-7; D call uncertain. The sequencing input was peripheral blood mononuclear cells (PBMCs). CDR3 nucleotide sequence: TGTGCCACCAGCAGAGATCGGACCTTAAGGAGTGCTTACGAGCAGTACTTC. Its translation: CATSRDRTLRSAYEQYF.